The source of this T cell receptor (beta chain) is a study of blood T cell repertoires in COVID-19. Whole-study context: Samples came from the United States, Italy and Spain, spanning acute and convalescent COVID-19. PBMCs, B-cell-depleted T cells, or T cells were the source of the cDNA or gDNA that made up the material.

Authors' methods: Reference gene primer amplification gave nucleated cell count estimates. This table comes from immunoSEQ multiplex PCR, and its TCRdb copy is limited to in-frame clones, with some not included. That table is the source of V, J and clone size, and D and trimming were worked out from the DNA. The table has about 130,000 clones, approximately 82% seen once; the top ten hold over 9.5%. V shed 10 bases and J 4 bases; nucleotides not matched to a gene: 9. The germline V gene encodes CDR1 SNHLY and CDR2 FYNNEI. The length of the CDR3 is 14 residues. This chain connects TRBV2 to TRBJ2-1; 8 bases align to TRBD1. The sequenced material came from peripheral blood. The TCR comes from a man in his fifties or sixties who had recovered from COVID-19. CDR3 nucleotides: TGTGCCAACCGGGACAGGTCCCCATACAATGAGCAGTTCTTC. Translation: CANRDRSPYNEQFF. Together with reference TRBV2 and TRBJ2-1, the CDR3 gives the full variable domain: EPEVTQTPSHQVTQMGQEVILRCVPISNHLYFYWYRQILGQKVEFLVSFYNNEISEKSEIFDDQFSVERPDGSNFTLKIRSTKLEDSAMYFCANRDRSPYNEQFFGPGTRLTVL.